The sequence of this T cell receptor beta chain was determined in a study of T cell responses to AZD1222 COVID-19 vaccine. The wider study: It was second doses at about 4 or about 12 weeks that were pooled. Overall study results and limits: An increase in Spike-specific TCR breadth and depth was observed after two AZD1222 doses. Baseline antibody screening turned up just six seropositive AZD1222 recipients. White British donors predominated, females outnumbered males, and clonal diversity was possibly underestimated.

The method was immunoSEQ multiplex PCR; TCRdb's version includes in-frame clones alone and lacks a portion of them. The sample consists of about 92,000 clones, approximately 84% of them appearing once. As concerns this clone: Its matching antigen is unknown.

The ends were cut back, 6 bases at V and 8 bases at J, with 16 bases in the middle. CDR3 length equals 14 residues. This rearrangement joins TRBV23-1 to TRBJ1-4; D remains ambiguous. TRBV23-1 is known as an ORF, though its function is uncertain. The TCR was taken from an adult in good health. The input for sequencing was peripheral blood, taken on day 0 of AZD1222 vaccination. DNA of the CDR3: TGCGCCAGCAGCCCCGAGGGCCCCAACGAAAAACTGTTTTTT. Protein sequence: CASSPEGPNEKLFF.